This T cell receptor beta chain originates from a study of T cell responses to AZD1222 COVID-19 vaccine. Study outcomes and limitations: Per reports, nearly half of all spike-specific TCRs target regions that are unmutated in variants.

Method: immunoSEQ multiplex PCR; TCRdb's copy keeps in-frame clones and lacks some. This sample has approximately 68,000 clones; more than 75% occur once, and the top ten carry more than 4%. Comment on this clone: Its matching antigen is unknown.

The CDR3 runs to 15 residues. Germline V gives CDR1 MNHEY, CDR2 SVGAGI. The trim removed 2 bases at V and 4 bases at J, leaving 7 bases unmatched. Specimen: peripheral blood, collected 28 days after the second dose of the MenACWY control vaccine. The chain has TRBV6-5 and TRBJ2-7; the match to TRBD1 covers 8 bases. The clonotype comes from an adult who received the MenACWY meningococcal vaccine as a control. The CDR3 coding sequence is TGTGCCAGCAGTTACCACAGGGGGGCGGGGTACGAGCAGTACTTC. This sequence encodes CASSYHRGAGYEQYF.